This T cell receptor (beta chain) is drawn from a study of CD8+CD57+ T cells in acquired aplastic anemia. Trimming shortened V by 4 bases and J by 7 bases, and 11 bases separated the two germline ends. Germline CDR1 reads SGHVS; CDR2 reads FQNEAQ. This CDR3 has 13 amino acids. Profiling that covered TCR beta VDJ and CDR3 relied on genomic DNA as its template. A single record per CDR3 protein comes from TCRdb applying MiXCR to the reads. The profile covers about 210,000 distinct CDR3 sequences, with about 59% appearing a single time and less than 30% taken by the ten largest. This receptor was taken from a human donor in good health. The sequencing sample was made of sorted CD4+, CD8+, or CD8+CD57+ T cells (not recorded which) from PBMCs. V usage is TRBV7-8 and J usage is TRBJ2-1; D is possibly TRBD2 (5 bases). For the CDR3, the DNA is TGTGCCAGCAGCTCATCAGAGGGTAATGAGCAGTTCTTC. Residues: CASSSSEGNEQFF.